These 7 T cell receptor beta chains came from one sample sequenced in a study of T-cell reconstitution after alpha-beta-depleted transplantation in children. The TCRbeta library incorporated unique molecular identifiers. TCRdb analysed the PCR reads with MiXCR anew, one entry per CDR3 protein. This sample has about 360,000 distinct CDR3 sequences; 10% to 15% occur once, and the top ten carry around 4.5%. The sample here was PBMCs, taken from the stem cell graft. All receptors derive from a human donor who donated a stem cell graft to a child with Fanconi anemia.

This chain uses TRBV28 with TRBJ2-2; 8 bases map to TRBD2. Germline-derived CDR1 and CDR2 are MDHEN and SYDVKM. The CDR3 contains 14 residues. Losses at the gene ends were 10 bases for V and 5 bases for J; bases not matched to a gene: 9. CDR3 sequence: CAISRGGRTGELFF. The CDR3 DNA sequence: TGTGCCATCTCCCGCGGGGGGCGGACCGGGGAGCTGTTTTTT.

V is TRBV12-3 or TRBV12-4 and J is TRBJ2-5; no reliable D call. CDR3 length: 12 residues. V was cut by 6 bases and J by 5 bases, with 10 bases left in between. In DNA form, the CDR3 reads TGTGCCAGCAGCCCTCAACGGGAGACCCAGTACTTC. Its protein product is CASSPQRETQYF.

The chain links TRBV7-9 to TRBJ2-1, with unresolved D. Looked up from germline, CDR1 is SEHNR and CDR2 is FQNEAQ (reference sequence). V lost 3 bases and J lost 2, with 11 bases in between. The CDR3 consists of 15 residues. The CDR3 loop reads CASSFGTATYNEQFF. The CDR3 DNA sequence: TGTGCCAGCAGCTTTGGAACCGCTACCTACAATGAGCAGTTCTTC.

This clonotype was counted between two and nine times. J is TRBJ2-1 and V is TRBV20-1, with 8 bases aligning to TRBD2. J was trimmed by 7 bases and V by 2 bases; bases with no gene match: 10. Germline V CDR1 and CDR2: DFQATT, SNEGSKA (reference sequence). CDR3 length: 15 amino acids. DNA of the CDR3: TGCAGTGCTAGAAGACACGGGGGGGCTGGGAATGAGCAGTTCTTC. Protein: CSARRHGGAGNEQFF.

The table lists this clonotype with a few counts. This sequence joins TRBV9 and TRBJ2-5; no clear D. V dropped 3 bases and J dropped 5 bases, with 20 bases sitting between them. The CDR3 consists of 16 residues. The germline V gene encodes CDR1 SGDLS and CDR2 YYNGEE. The CDR3 region is CASSAATSPVRETQYF. The CDR3 nucleotides read TGTGCCAGCAGCGCGGCGACCTCACCGGTGCGGGAGACCCAGTACTTC. The full variable domain, rest sourced from reference TRBV9 and TRBJ2-5, is DSGVTQTPKHLITATGQRVTLRCSPRSGDLSVYWYQQSLDQGLQFLIQYYNGEERAKGNILERFSAQQFPDLHSELNLSSLELGDSALYFCASSAATSPVRETQYFGPGTRLLVL.

J is TRBJ2-2 and V is TRBV10-3; D is possibly TRBD1 (5 bases). In germline, CDR1 is ENHRY, CDR2 SYGVKD. V lost 5 bases, J lost 3 bases, and 7 bases lay in between. This CDR3 region has 13 residues. CDR3 loop: CAISPRDTGELFF. The CDR3, as DNA: TGTGCCATCAGTCCCAGGGACACCGGGGAGCTGTTTTTT.

This clonotype was seen a handful of times. V is TRBV4-3 and J is TRBJ2-3; no definite D call. Trimming removed 0 bases at V and 0 bases at J, with 7 bases between. The CDR3 extends over 15 amino acids. CDR1 is LGHNA and CDR2 is YSLEER in the germline V gene. CDR3 nucleotides: TGCGCCAGCAGCCAAGAAGGGAAAAGCACAGATACGCAGTATTTT. Translating gives CASSQEGKSTDTQYF.